A selection of T cell receptor beta chains follows, all from one sample in a study of patients with pleural tuberculosis. TCRdb fed the reads into MiXCR, producing one record per CDR3 protein. The sample carries 40,000 to 55,000 distinct CDR3 sequences, 7.3% recorded once. The receptors were sampled from a human donor with pleural tuberculosis. CDR3s include the opening cysteine and the closing phenylalanine or tryptophan. Each record gives: V gene, clone size, J gene, D gene, CDR3 protein, CDR3 DNA. A D gene is named only where the DNA matches it firmly. Rows give clone size only sometimes, using once, few, many, or a class for an expanded clone.

>TRBV11-2|many|TRBJ2-3|.
CASSLSRGSVTQYF
TGTGCCAGCAGCTTAAGCAGGGGTTCGGTTACGCAGTATTTT
>TRBV12-3/TRBV12-4|many|TRBJ2-7|.
CASSLGGSYEQYF
TGTGCCAGCAGTTTAGGAGGGTCCTACGAGCAGTACTTC
>TRBV27|many|TRBJ2-1|TRBD1
CASSLSWDRANEQFF
TGTGCCAGCAGTTTATCGTGGGACAGGGCAAATGAGCAGTTCTTC
>TRBV2|many|TRBJ2-2|.
CASSEARQVAVGELFF
TGTGCCAGCAGTGAAGCGCGACAAGTGGCGGTCGGGGAGCTGTTTTTT
>TRBV4-1|.|TRBJ1-1|.
CASSQSFLRGGGSEAFF
TGCGCCAGCAGCCAAAGTTTTCTGAGGGGGGGAGGGTCTGAAGCTTTCTTT
>TRBV20-1|many|TRBJ2-7|.
CSASHPLAPLYEQYF
TGCAGTGCTAGTCACCCCTTGGCTCCCCTCTACGAGCAGTACTTC
>TRBV29-1|many|TRBJ1-2|.
CSVEEIYGYTF
TGCAGCGTTGAGGAAATCTATGGCTACACCTTC
>TRBV29-1|few|TRBJ1-2|.
CSVENTDYGYTF
TGCAGCGTTGAGAACACGGACTATGGCTACACCTTC
>TRBV12-3/TRBV12-4|many|TRBJ2-1|TRBD1
CASRPGQGRNEQFF
TGTGCCAGCAGGCCGGGACAGGGAAGGAATGAGCAGTTCTTC
>TRBV7-3|many|TRBJ1-3|TRBD1
CASSLRVLDRRNTIYF
TGTGCCAGCAGCTTAAGAGTTTTGGACAGGAGAAACACCATATATTTT
>TRBV11-2|many|TRBJ1-2|.
CASSLGPAEGGYTF
TGTGCCAGCAGCTTAGGTCCGGCGGAGGGTGGCTACACCTTC
>TRBV29-1|few|TRBJ1-3|.
CSGSVGGNTIYF
TGCAGCGGATCAGTGGGGGGAAACACCATATATTTT
>TRBV4-2|many|TRBJ1-3|.
CASSQEGGAEGNTIYF
TGTGCCAGCAGCCAAGAGGGGGGCGCGGAGGGAAACACCATATATTTT
>TRBV11-2|many|TRBJ1-1|.
CASSLQASQRQAFF
TGTGCCAGCAGCTTACAGGCATCCCAGAGACAGGCTTTCTTT
>TRBV11-1|many|TRBJ1-3|.
CASSSTRDTIYF
TGTGCCAGCAGCTCGACGAGAGACACCATATATTTT
>TRBV5-1|many|TRBJ1-3|TRBD1
CASSAGQSSGNTIYF
TGCGCCAGCAGCGCGGGACAGAGCTCTGGAAACACCATATATTTT
>TRBV4-3|many|TRBJ2-3|.
CASSPVTGPDTQYF
TGCGCCAGCAGCCCCGTAACAGGGCCAGATACGCAGTATTTT
>TRBV11-1|many|TRBJ2-7|TRBD1
CASSSPGQGNEQYF
TGTGCCAGCAGCTCCCCGGGACAGGGTAACGAGCAGTACTTC
>TRBV2|many|TRBJ1-1|.
CASSGDSGEAFF
TGTGCCAGCAGTGGCGACTCCGGTGAAGCTTTCTTT
>TRBV12-3/TRBV12-4|.|TRBJ2-1|TRBD2
CASSPRAGDNNEQFF
TGTGCCAGCAGTCCCAGAGCGGGAGACAACAATGAGCAGTTCTTC
>TRBV6-1|many|TRBJ2-3|.
CASSELTPYTDTQYF
TGTGCCAGCAGTGAACTTACACCATACACAGATACGCAGTATTTT
>TRBV12-3/TRBV12-4|many|TRBJ1-2|.
CASSLAISGKGGYTF
TGTGCCAGCAGTTTAGCGATTTCAGGGAAGGGTGGCTACACCTTC
>TRBV11-1|many|TRBJ1-2|.
CASSLGQTYGYTF
TGTGCCAGCAGCTTAGGACAGACCTATGGCTACACCTTC
>TRBV20-1|many|TRBJ2-1|.
CSLTPGPWGQFF
TGCAGTCTAACGCCGGGACCTTGGGGGCAGTTCTTC
>TRBV4-2|many|TRBJ1-2|.
CASSQDSGGKSYTF
TGTGCCAGCAGCCAAGATTCGGGGGGGAAGAGCTACACCTTC
>TRBV19|many|TRBJ1-1|.
CASSIGTEIMNTEAFF
TGTGCCAGTAGTATAGGCACAGAAATCATGAACACTGAAGCTTTCTTT
>TRBV3-1|many|TRBJ1-3|TRBD1
CASSEDRVGNTIYF
TGTGCCAGCAGCGAGGACAGGGTCGGAAACACCATATATTTT
>TRBV3-1|many|TRBJ1-2|.
CASSQEFQGGYGYTF
TGTGCCAGCAGCCAAGAGTTCCAAGGGGGCTATGGCTACACCTTC
>TRBV12-3/TRBV12-4|few|TRBJ2-7|TRBD1
CASSRDSVAYEQYF
TGTGCCAGCAGTCGGGACAGCGTCGCCTACGAGCAGTACTTC
>TRBV29-1|many|TRBJ2-3|.
CSVTRREWGTDTQYF
TGCAGCGTTACACGCCGGGAGTGGGGCACAGATACGCAGTATTTT
>TRBV20-1|many|TRBJ2-1|TRBD2
CSASPGSGRDHEQFF
TGCAGTGCTAGTCCTGGTAGCGGGAGAGACCATGAGCAGTTCTTC
>TRBV11-1|many|TRBJ2-5|TRBD2
CASSLAYGLAHRQETQYF
TGTGCCAGCAGCTTAGCTTATGGACTAGCCCATCGCCAAGAGACCCAGTACTTC
>TRBV11-1|many|TRBJ1-1|.
CASSLAFRLMNTEAFF
TGTGCCAGCAGCTTAGCGTTCAGGCTCATGAACACTGAAGCTTTCTTT
>TRBV2|many|TRBJ1-3|.
CASARMGNTIYF
TGTGCCAGCGCCCGCATGGGAAACACCATATATTTT
>TRBV4-3|many|TRBJ1-4|.
CASSQKPGLEKLFF
TGCGCCAGCAGCCAGAAGCCGGGACTTGAAAAACTGTTTTTT
>TRBV30|.|TRBJ2-2|.
CAWSGHWGTGELFF
TGTGCCTGGAGTGGTCACTGGGGAACCGGGGAGCTGTTTTTT
>TRBV28|.|TRBJ1-1|.
CASRDPTGWDTEAFF
TGTGCCAGCAGGGATCCGACCGGGTGGGACACTGAAGCTTTCTTT
>TRBV29-1|few|TRBJ2-2|TRBD2
CSARFREGGELFF
TGCAGCGCCCGCTTCAGGGAGGGCGGGGAGCTGTTTTTT
>TRBV12-3/TRBV12-4|many|TRBJ1-4|.
CASSADSVNEKLFF
TGTGCCAGCAGTGCTGACTCGGTGAATGAAAAACTGTTTTTT
>TRBV11-1|many|TRBJ2-5|TRBD2
CASSLTGGGETQYF
TGTGCCAGCAGCTTAACGGGAGGGGGAGAGACCCAGTACTTC
>TRBV11-2|many|TRBJ1-1|.
CASSAEYGTEAFF
TGTGCCAGCAGCGCGGAGTACGGCACTGAAGCTTTCTTT
>TRBV3-1|many|TRBJ1-5|.
CASSQGWINQPQHF
TGTGCCAGCAGCCAAGGGTGGATAAATCAGCCCCAGCATTTT
>TRBV20-1|many|TRBJ2-1|.
CSARFLHEQFF
TGCAGTGCTAGGTTCCTCCATGAGCAGTTCTTC
>TRBV7-6|many|TRBJ2-1|.
CASSLGVDDYNEQFF
TGTGCCAGCAGCTTAGGGGTGGACGACTACAATGAGCAGTTCTTC
>TRBV29-1|many|TRBJ2-1|TRBD1
CSVVTGGYYNEQFF
TGCAGCGTTGTGACAGGGGGCTATTACAATGAGCAGTTCTTC
>TRBV5-1|many|TRBJ1-1|.
CASSPEFNTEAFF
TGCGCCAGCAGCCCCGAATTCAACACTGAAGCTTTCTTT
>TRBV19|.|TRBJ2-5|TRBD2
CASSPTSPPVTQYF
TGTGCCAGTAGTCCGACTAGCCCACCAGTGACCCAGTACTTC
>TRBV4-2|many|TRBJ1-1|.
CASSHTQSMNTEAFF
TGTGCCAGCAGCCACACACAATCCATGAACACTGAAGCTTTCTTT
>TRBV7-1|many|TRBJ2-7|TRBD2
CASSSSPGLGSYEQYF
TGTGCCAGCAGCTCAAGTCCGGGACTAGGGTCCTACGAGCAGTACTTC
>TRBV12-3/TRBV12-4|many|TRBJ2-1|.
CASSFLLFDGNYNEQFF
TGTGCCAGCAGTTTCCTACTATTCGACGGAAACTACAATGAGCAGTTCTTC
>TRBV10-3|many|TRBJ2-3|.
CAIRDSLTDTQYF
TGTGCCATCAGGGACTCCCTCACAGATACGCAGTATTTT
>TRBV20-1|many|TRBJ2-1|.
CSAPVGGEQFF
TGCAGTGCTCCGGTGGGGGGAGAGCAGTTCTTC